Below are 32 T cell receptor beta chains sequenced from a single sample in a study of blood T cell repertoires in COVID-19 (dated by TCRdb to 2018 to 2020). Receptor libraries were prepared by the immunoSEQ multiplex PCR assay. TCRdb limited this immuneACCESS table to in-frame rearrangements with V and J called. A share of clones is missing; checked studies link under half to unresolved V genes, and the rest is unexplained. For this sample there are some 250,000 clones; roughly 90% appear just once. 8.8% of the sample goes to the ten largest clones. Sequenced: PBMCs or T cells enriched from blood (not recorded which). The receptors come from a man aged 35-49 years who had recovered from COVID-19.

This sequence joins TRBV11-2 and TRBJ2-5; TRBD2 agrees at 8 bases. Germline lookup yields CDR1 SGHAT and CDR2 FQNNGV. The CDR3 totals 15 residues. The V segment lost 5 bases and the J segment 4 bases; nucleotides outside the gene matches: 9. CDR3 sequence reads: CASSPLGLAGETQYF. In nucleotides, the CDR3 is TGTGCCAGCAGCCCCCTAGGCCTAGCGGGAGAGACCCAGTACTTC.

The chain uses TRBV19 and TRBJ2-7; 7 nucleotides align to TRBD2. CDR3 size: 14 residues. The germline V gene encodes CDR1 LNHDA and CDR2 SQIVND (reference sequence). V lost 1 base to trimming and J lost 4 bases; unmatched junction nucleotides: 4. DNA of the CDR3: TGTGCCAGTAGTATAGGCTTAGCGGGTTACGAGCAGTACTTC. Protein sequence: CASSIGLAGYEQYF.

V is TRBV18 and J is TRBJ1-1; D is perhaps TRBD1 (5 bases). This CDR3 has 17 residues. Trimming took 0 bases from V and 5 from J, leaving 19 bases between them. Germline V gives CDR1 KGHSH, CDR2 LQKENI. CDR3 in amino acids: CASSPPNQGSARTEAFF. The CDR3 coding sequence is TGTGCCAGCTCACCACCGAATCAGGGATCGGCCCGGACTGAAGCTTTCTTT.

The chain couples TRBV9 to TRBJ1-1; 7 bases agree with TRBD1. Germline trimming cut 3 bases from V and 3 bases from J; bases unmatched to any gene: 5. Germline loops: CDR1 SGDLS, CDR2 YYNGEE. The CDR3 loop spans 14 amino acids. The CDR3: CASSDGTAYTEAFF. The CDR3 bases are TGTGCCAGCAGCGACGGGACAGCCTACACTGAAGCTTTCTTT.

The rearrangement links TRBV7-8 to TRBJ2-7, with a possible D match to TRBD1 (6 bases). V was trimmed by 5 bases and J by 9 bases, leaving 17 bases between them. The CDR3 has 13 amino acids. The V gene's germline CDR1 is SGHVS and CDR2 FQNEAQ. This CDR3 is CASSPGTPAGQYF. CDR3 nucleotides: TGTGCCAGCAGCCCCGGGACACCAGCCGGGCAGTACTTC.

This rearrangement joins TRBV28 to TRBJ2-3; TRBD1 agrees at 7 bases. CDR1 MDHEN and CDR2 SYDVKM come from the germline V gene. The CDR3 contains 14 residues. V shed 10 bases and J 0 bases; nucleotides not matched to a gene: 7. CDR3 nucleotides: TGTGCCACCCAGACAGGGAGTAGCACAGATACGCAGTATTTT. As protein: CATQTGSSTDTQYF. The full variable domain, in which reference TRBV28 and TRBJ2-3 provide the parts outside the CDR3, is DVKVTQSSRYLVKRTGEKVFLECVQDMDHENMFWYRQDPGLGLRLIYFSYDVKMKEKGDIPEGYSVSREKKERFSLILESASTNQTSMYLCATQTGSSTDTQYFGPGTRLTVL.

The V gene is TRBV25-1, the J gene TRBJ2-7, with TRBD1 matching 9 bases. V dropped 5 bases and J dropped 3; count of bases not matched to a gene: 5. Germline lookup yields CDR1 MGHDK and CDR2 SYGVNS. The CDR3 is 14 amino acids. Here the CDR3 reads CASSTTGGRYEQYF. Written as DNA, the CDR3 is TGTGCCAGCAGTACAACAGGGGGCCGCTACGAGCAGTACTTC.

The chain couples TRBV2 to TRBJ1-2, with TRBD1 matching over 7 bases. The V gene's germline CDR1 is SNHLY and CDR2 FYNNEI. The V and J ends lost 6 bases and 6 bases, in that order; junction bases with no gene match: 7. The CDR3 sequence is 13 residues long. CDR3: CASRLGTENGYTF. DNA for the CDR3: TGTGCCAGCAGACTCGGGACAGAAAATGGCTACACCTTC.

The rearrangement links TRBV7-8 to TRBJ1-2; no clear D gene. The CDR3 is made up of 15 amino acids. Germline values: CDR1 SGHVS, CDR2 FQNEAQ. The V and J ends lost 4 bases and 8 bases respectively, with 20 bases between them. The CDR3 region is CASSSNLVGAVGYTF. CDR3 sequence (DNA): TGTGCCAGCAGCTCTAACCTGGTTGGAGCTGTCGGCTACACCTTC.

The CDR3 region is CASSEESTDTQYF. The DNA of the CDR3 is TGTGCCAGCAGTGAGGAGAGCACAGATACGCAGTATTTT. The rearrangement joins TRBV2 to TRBJ2-3, with unresolved D. This CDR3 has 13 residues. Trimming took off 3 bases at V and 0 bases at J, with 4 bases between the two ends. Germline V lookup: CDR1 SNHLY, CDR2 FYNNEI.

The chain links TRBV15 to TRBJ2-2, with TRBD1 matching over 8 bases. Germline CDR1 reads LNHNV; CDR2 reads YYDKDF (reference sequence). The CDR3 loop spans 17 amino acids. The V segment lost 3 bases and the J segment 1 base; nucleotides outside the gene matches: 7. In DNA form, the CDR3 reads TGTGCCACCAGCAGCCCACCAGGGGGCCTGAACACCGGGGAGCTGTTTTTT. Translating gives CATSSPPGGLNTGELFF. The variable domain in full, with the rest retrieved from reference TRBV15 and TRBJ2-2, is DAMVIQNPRYQVTQFGKPVTLSCSQTLNHNVMYWYQQKSSQAPKLLFHYYDKDFNNEADTPDNFQSRRPNTSFCFLDIRSPGLGDTAMYLCATSSPPGGLNTGELFFGEGSRLTVL.

The rearrangement joins TRBV27 to TRBJ2-3; D gene unclear. CDR1 is MNHEY and CDR2 is SMNVEV in the germline V gene (reference sequence). V was trimmed by 5 bases and J by 5 bases, leaving 20 bases between them. The CDR3 consists of 16 residues. Here the CDR3 reads CASSRDQVSYGDTQYF. In DNA, the CDR3 is TGTGCCAGCAGTAGAGATCAGGTTTCGTATGGAGATACGCAGTATTTT.

The CDR3 loop reads CASSITLGQGQNGYTF. CDR3 DNA: TGTGCCAGTAGTATAACATTAGGACAGGGCCAAAATGGCTACACCTTC. This chain connects TRBV19 to TRBJ1-2; 8 bases align to TRBD1. This CDR3 has 16 amino acids. In germline, CDR1 is LNHDA, CDR2 SQIVND (reference sequence). The junction had 11 bases not matched to a gene; V was cut back by 2 bases and J by 6 bases.

The chain combines TRBV2 with TRBJ2-3; D is unresolved. The germline V and J ends were trimmed by 7 bases and 4 bases, with 12 bases remaining between them. Germline V gives CDR1 SNHLY, CDR2 FYNNEI. The CDR3 covers 13 residues. CDR3 protein: CASILQVPDTQYF. DNA for the CDR3: TGTGCCAGCATTCTGCAGGTACCAGATACGCAGTATTTT.

The rearrangement uses TRBV6-5 and TRBJ1-2, with TRBD1 matching 8 bases. CDR3 length: 15 amino acids. CDR1 is MNHEY and CDR2 is SVGAGI in the germline V gene. Trimming removed 6 bases from V and 7 bases from J; junction bases left unmatched: 13. The CDR3, as DNA: TGTGCCAGCAGCCTAGAGACAGGGGTCGACGCTGGCTACACCTTC. Translated, it gives CASSLETGVDAGYTF.

The chain is built from TRBV27 and TRBJ2-7; D may be TRBD2 (5 bases). This CDR3 contains 11 residues. Germline CDR1 is MNHEY and CDR2 is SMNVEV (reference sequence). V was pared by 2 bases and J by 11 bases, with 10 bases between. The CDR3 nucleotides read TGTGCCAGCAGTTTACTCGGGATAGAGTACTTC. It encodes CASSLLGIEYF.

The chain combines TRBV7-2 with TRBJ2-5; TRBD1 matches at 12 bases. The length of the CDR3 is 17 residues. CDR1 SGHTA and CDR2 FQGNSA come from the germline V gene. V lost 5 bases and J lost 3; bases outside the gene matches: 10. The CDR3: CASSRSGTGGFKETQYF. For the CDR3, the DNA is TGTGCCAGCAGCCGCTCCGGGACAGGGGGCTTTAAAGAGACCCAGTACTTC.

The chain has TRBV11-2 and TRBJ1-3; 8 positions agree with TRBD1. V lost 5 bases, J lost 3 bases, and 3 bases stayed unmatched. CDR3 length: 14 residues. Germline-derived CDR1 and CDR2 are SGHAT and FQNNGV. CDR3 bases: TGTGCCAGCAGCATGGACAGGGTTGGAAACACCATATATTTT. Translating gives CASSMDRVGNTIYF. Using reference TRBV11-2 and TRBJ1-3 for the parts outside the CDR3, the full variable domain is EAGVAQSPRYKIIEKRQSVAFWCNPISGHATLYWYQQILGQGPKLLIQFQNNGVVDDSQLPKDRFSAERLKGVDSTLKIQPAKLEDSAVYLCASSMDRVGNTIYFGEGSWLTVV.

The chain combines TRBV19 with TRBJ2-7, with TRBD1 matching 9 bases. Germline lookup yields CDR1 LNHDA and CDR2 SQIVND (reference sequence). The CDR3 is 14 amino acids. With 8 bases clipped from V and 2 bases from J, the junction kept 7 bases outside the gene matches. The CDR3 protein is CASARDRETYEQYF. CDR3 DNA sequence: TGTGCCAGTGCGAGGGACAGGGAGACCTACGAGCAGTACTTC.

V is TRBV24-1 and J is TRBJ1-5; D not resolved. Deletions cut 1 base from V and 3 bases from J, with 6 bases between. This CDR3 comprises 14 residues. CDR1 and CDR2 (germline): KGHDR, SFDVKD. CDR3 coding DNA: TGTGCCACCAGTGATTTAACAACCAATCAGCCCCAGCATTTT. This sequence encodes CATSDLTTNQPQHF.

The chain carries TRBV7-8 and TRBJ2-3; TRBD1 aligns across 8 bases. The trim removed 5 bases at V and 1 base at J, leaving 14 bases unmatched. The CDR3 extends over 18 amino acids. The germline V gene encodes CDR1 SGHVS and CDR2 FQNEAQ. CDR3 region: CASSVEPGQVRGTDTQYF. The CDR3 DNA is TGTGCCAGCAGCGTAGAGCCGGGACAGGTTCGGGGCACAGATACGCAGTATTTT.

The chain uses TRBV15 and TRBJ1-2; TRBD1 agrees at 8 bases. The germline CDR1 and CDR2 sequences are LNHNV and YYDKDF (reference sequence). Trimming cost V 0 bases and J 6 bases; bases outside gene matches: 18. The CDR3 has 19 residues. The CDR3 sequence is CATSRDGFRGRVGTDGYTF. CDR3 DNA: TGTGCCACCAGCAGAGATGGATTCAGGGGGCGCGTAGGGACTGATGGCTACACCTTC.

This clone was detected a few times. The V gene is TRBV11-2, the J gene TRBJ2-5, with 7 bases aligning to TRBD1. The length of the CDR3 is 16 residues. V shed 5 bases, J shed 4 bases, and the junction held 13 bases outside the gene matches. CDR1 SGHAT and CDR2 FQNNGV come from the germline V gene. CDR3 protein: CASSGQTGVQGETQYF. As DNA, the CDR3 is TGTGCCAGCAGCGGCCAAACAGGGGTACAAGGAGAGACCCAGTACTTC.

This clone is a singleton in its sample. The chain uses TRBV29-1 and TRBJ2-5; D is perhaps TRBD2 (5 bases). Germline values: CDR1 SQVTM, CDR2 ANQGSEA. The CDR3 loop spans 17 amino acids. The V end lost 0 bases, the J end lost 2 bases, and 19 bases lay between the germline ends. CDR3 sequence: CSVEDGGRENGQETQYF. DNA of the CDR3: TGCAGCGTTGAAGACGGCGGCCGGGAAAACGGGCAAGAGACCCAGTACTTC.

The V and J genes are TRBV6-5 and TRBJ2-7; 9 positions agree with TRBD1. The CDR3 runs 15 residues. Trimming cost V 2 bases and J 5 bases; bases outside gene matches: 7. From germline, CDR1 is MNHEY and CDR2 SVGAGI. Written as DNA, the CDR3 is TGTGCCAGCAGTTACCTCGGACAGGGGAGTGACGAGCAGTACTTC. This gives the protein CASSYLGQGSDEQYF.

The chain combines TRBV7-3 with TRBJ2-3, with a possible D match to TRBD2 (6 bases). The V gene lost 1 base and the J gene lost 0 bases, with 14 bases spanning the gap. Germline CDR1 SGHTA, CDR2 FQGTGA. The CDR3 runs 17 residues. CDR3 nucleotides: TGTGCCAGCAGCTTAAGTCGGACTACTTTGAGCACAGATACGCAGTATTTT. This codes for CASSLSRTTLSTDTQYF. The complete variable domain, with remaining parts taken from reference TRBV7-3 and TRBJ2-3, reads GAGVSQTPSNKVTEKGKYVELRCDPISGHTALYWYRQSLGQGPEFLIYFQGTGAADDSGLPNDRFFAVRPEGSVSTLKIQRTERGDSAVYLCASSLSRTTLSTDTQYFGPGTRLTVL.

The chain is built from TRBV27 and TRBJ2-1, with D tentatively TRBD2 (7 bases). Trimming shortened V by 5 bases and J by 0 bases, and 20 bases separated the two germline ends. Germline-derived CDR1 and CDR2 are MNHEY and SMNVEV (reference sequence). The CDR3 runs 18 residues. The CDR3 protein is CASSPGGLLESSYNEQFF. CDR3 DNA sequence: TGTGCCAGCAGTCCCGGGGGGCTACTGGAGAGCTCCTACAATGAGCAGTTCTTC.

This chain joins TRBV19 and TRBJ2-1, with D uncertain. Germline V gene sequence: CDR1 LNHDA, CDR2 SQIVND (reference sequence). V lost 3 bases to trimming and J lost 2 bases, with 5 bases between them. CDR3 size: 13 residues. CDR3 loop: CASSIPTYNEQFF. The CDR3 DNA is TGTGCCAGTAGTATCCCTACCTACAATGAGCAGTTCTTC.

This clone was detected only once. The genes are TRBV5-6 and TRBJ2-7; D might be TRBD2 (5 bases). Trimming took 0 bases from V and 0 from J, leaving 10 bases between them. Germline values: CDR1 SGHDT, CDR2 YYEEEE. The CDR3 length is 15 residues. CDR3 sequence (DNA): TGTGCCAGCAGCTTGGACGGGATATCCTCCTACGAGCAGTACTTC. Amino acids: CASSLDGISSYEQYF.

V gene TRBV9 combines with J gene TRBJ1-2, with D perhaps matching TRBD1 (5 bases). V was trimmed by 3 bases and J by 0 bases, leaving 9 bases between them. Germline-derived CDR1 and CDR2 are SGDLS and YYNGEE. The CDR3 sequence is 14 residues long. The CDR3, as DNA: TGTGCCAGCAGCGCGGACAAGACTAACTATGGCTACACCTTC. Amino acids: CASSADKTNYGYTF. The full variable domain, rest sourced from reference TRBV9 and TRBJ1-2, is DSGVTQTPKHLITATGQRVTLRCSPRSGDLSVYWYQQSLDQGLQFLIQYYNGEERAKGNILERFSAQQFPDLHSELNLSSLELGDSALYFCASSADKTNYGYTFGSGTRLTVV.

This clone was seen only a few times. The chain is built from TRBV7-2 and TRBJ2-1; possibly TRBD2 for D (6 bases). The CDR3 spans 12 residues. Germline-derived CDR1 and CDR2 are SGHTA and FQGNSA. V lost 7 bases and J 8 bases, leaving 12 bases between the germline ends. CDR3 loop: CASMGWGDEQFF. In nucleotides, the CDR3 is TGTGCCAGCATGGGCTGGGGGGATGAGCAGTTCTTC.

This chain uses TRBV30 with TRBJ1-6; 11 bases align to TRBD1. V lost 8 bases and J lost 6; bases outside the gene matches: 3. CDR1 and CDR2 (germline): GTSNPN, SVGIG (reference sequence). There are 13 residues in the CDR3. CDR3 loop: CAGQGAVNSPLHF. For the CDR3, the DNA is TGTGCCGGACAGGGGGCGGTTAATTCACCCCTCCACTTT.